This is a list of T cell receptor beta chains from one sample in a study of OX40 agonist ivuxolimab in advanced cancers. Here immunoSEQ multiplex PCR was the method, and the copy in TCRdb shows in-frame clones only, minus some. The sample carries about 63,000 clones, about 90% recorded once. Here the sequenced sample was CD4+ or CD8+ T cells sorted from blood, taken in a trial of the OX40 agonist ivuxolimab. All receptors come from an adult with an advanced solid tumor such as melanoma, head and neck, liver or kidney cancer. The CDR3 runs from the conserved cysteine through the conserved F or W. Fields, in order: J gene, CDR3 length, V gene, CDR3 protein.

J: TRBJ2-5; length: 13; V: TRBV7-9; CDR3: CAVRPEREETQYF
J: TRBJ2-2; length: 12; V: TRBV19; CDR3: CASLTGAGELFF
J: TRBJ1-1; length: 15; V: TRBV28; CDR3: CASSLQGSMNTEAFF
J: TRBJ1-6; length: 14; V: TRBV7-3; CDR3: CASSFGQANSPLHF
J: TRBJ1-5; length: 15; V: TRBV5-4; CDR3: CASSRYGQKNQPQHF
J: TRBJ1-1; length: 15; V: TRBV21-1; CDR3: CASPTPLIGGTEAFF
J: TRBJ2-3; length: 15; V: TRBV5-1; CDR3: CASSLAVTLTDTQYF
J: TRBJ2-1; length: 17; V: TRBV7-6; CDR3: CASSFGVAGGQGNEQFF
J: TRBJ1-2; length: 12; V: TRBV27; CDR3: CASRGAYYGYTF
J: TRBJ2-5; length: 14; V: TRBV7-9; CDR3: CASSATLGQETQYF
J: TRBJ2-1; length: 11; V: TRBV9; CDR3: CASSVLDEQFF
J: TRBJ1-1; length: 15; V: TRBV5-1; CDR3: CASSLSEGRLSEAFF
J: TRBJ2-7; length: 11; V: TRBV29-1; CDR3: CSARAGYEQYF
J: TRBJ2-7; length: 13; V: TRBV10-3; CDR3: CAISEVGAYEQYF
J: TRBJ1-1; length: 12; V: TRBV28; CDR3: CASSLEGTEAFF
J: TRBJ2-1; length: 17; V: TRBV9; CDR3: CASSVGSSSASYNEQFF
J: TRBJ2-5; length: 14; V: TRBV7-2; CDR3: CASSLELALETQYF
J: TRBJ2-1; length: 12; V: TRBV7-9; CDR3: CASSHDPRGAFF
J: TRBJ1-1; length: 15; V: TRBV4-2; CDR3: CASSPIPGDNAEAFF
J: TRBJ1-2; length: 15; V: TRBV9; CDR3: CASSVAVSPNYGYTF
J: TRBJ1-2; length: 15; V: TRBV28; CDR3: CASSFGGGVAYGYTF
J: TRBJ2-2; length: 14; V: TRBV5-6; CDR3: CASSLAGGGGELFF
J: TRBJ2-1; length: 14; V: TRBV7-8; CDR3: CASSLVSGGIEQFF
J: TRBJ2-1; length: 14; V: TRBV27; CDR3: CASSLGTSFIEQFF